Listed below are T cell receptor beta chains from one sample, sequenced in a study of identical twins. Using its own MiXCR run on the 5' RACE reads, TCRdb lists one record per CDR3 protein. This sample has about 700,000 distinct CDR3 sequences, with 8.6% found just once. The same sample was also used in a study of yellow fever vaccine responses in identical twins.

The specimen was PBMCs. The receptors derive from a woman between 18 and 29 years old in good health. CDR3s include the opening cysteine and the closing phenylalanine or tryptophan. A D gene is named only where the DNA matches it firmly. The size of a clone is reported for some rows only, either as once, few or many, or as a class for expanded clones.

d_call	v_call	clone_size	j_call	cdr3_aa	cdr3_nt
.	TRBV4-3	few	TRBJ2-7	CASSGAGMEQYF	TGCGCCAGCAGCGGCGCGGGGATGGAGCAGTACTTC
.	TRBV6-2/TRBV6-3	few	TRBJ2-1	CASSYPPGHNNEQFF	TGTGCCAGCAGTTACCCTCCGGGACACAACAATGAGCAGTTCTTC
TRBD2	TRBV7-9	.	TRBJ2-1	CASSGRGGSSYNEQFF	TGTGCCAGCAGCGGGAGAGGCGGGAGCTCCTACAATGAGCAGTTCTTC
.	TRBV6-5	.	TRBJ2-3	CASSYSIDRTYADTQYF	TGTGCCAGCAGTTACTCGATCGACAGAACTTACGCAGATACGCAGTATTTT
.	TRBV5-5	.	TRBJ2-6	CASSPSMSGGANVLTF	TGTGCCAGCAGCCCCTCGATGAGTGGTGGGGCCAACGTCCTGACTTTC
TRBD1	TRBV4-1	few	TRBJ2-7	CASSQVQGKWPYEQYF	TGCGCCAGCAGCCAAGTACAGGGGAAATGGCCCTACGAGCAGTACTTC
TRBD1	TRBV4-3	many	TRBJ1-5	CASSAQYRGLEPQHF	TGCGCCAGCAGCGCTCAATACAGGGGCCTGGAGCCCCAGCATTTT
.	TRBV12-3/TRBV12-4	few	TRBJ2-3	CASSQDSSLSPDTQYF	TGTGCCAGCAGTCAAGACTCCTCATTGAGCCCAGATACGCAGTATTTT
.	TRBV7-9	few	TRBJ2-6	CASITLTVGANVLTF	TGTGCCAGCATCACCCTGACGGTTGGGGCCAACGTCCTGACTTTC
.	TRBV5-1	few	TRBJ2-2	CASSGGGQPATGELFF	TGCGCCAGCAGCGGGGGGGGACAGCCTGCCACCGGGGAGCTGTTTTTT
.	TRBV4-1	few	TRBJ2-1	CASSQGYGGYEQFF	TGCGCCAGCAGCCAAGGATACGGAGGATATGAGCAGTTCTTC
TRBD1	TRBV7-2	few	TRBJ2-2	CASSSRQGSPGELFF	TGTGCCAGCAGCTCTAGACAGGGAAGCCCCGGGGAGCTGTTTTTT
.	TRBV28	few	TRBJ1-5	CASSFSPNQPQHF	TGTGCCAGCAGTTTTTCCCCCAATCAGCCCCAGCATTTT
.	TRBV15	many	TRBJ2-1	CATSRDRDEQFF	TGTGCCACCAGCAGAGATCGGGATGAGCAGTTCTTC
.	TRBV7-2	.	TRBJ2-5	CASSSIDLGETQYF	TGTGCCAGCAGCTCCATAGACCTCGGAGAGACCCAGTACTTC
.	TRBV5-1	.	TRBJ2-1	CASCPGPSSYNEQFF	TGCGCCAGCTGTCCCGGGCCCAGCTCCTACAATGAGCAGTTCTTC
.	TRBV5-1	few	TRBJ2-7	CASSYEASLYEQYF	TGCGCCAGCAGCTACGAAGCCTCCTTATACGAGCAGTACTTC
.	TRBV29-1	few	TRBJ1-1	CSVENSRPEAFF	TGCAGCGTTGAAAACAGTCGTCCTGAAGCTTTCTTT
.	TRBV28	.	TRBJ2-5	CASSFAGQGLKAQYF	TGTGCCAGCAGTTTTGCGGGGCAGGGCCTTAAGGCCCAGTACTTC
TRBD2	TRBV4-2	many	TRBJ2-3	CASSQAGGDVDTQYF	TGTGCCAGCAGCCAAGCGGGGGGTGATGTAGATACGCAGTATTTT
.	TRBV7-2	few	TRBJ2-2	CASSLVGVRENTGELFF	TGTGCCAGCAGCTTAGTAGGGGTCAGGGAAAACACCGGGGAGCTGTTTTTT
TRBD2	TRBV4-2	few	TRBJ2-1	CASSQGLAGTYEQFF	TGTGCCAGCAGCCAAGGACTAGCGGGGACGTATGAGCAGTTCTTC